These 30 T cell receptor beta chains were sequenced from one sample in a study of blood T cell repertoires in COVID-19. Method: immunoSEQ multiplex PCR; TCRdb's copy keeps in-frame clones and lacks some. This sample has roughly 250,000 clones, with nearly 85% found just once. Sequenced: peripheral blood. The receptors originated from a human donor in a cohort sampled during active COVID-19.

J is TRBJ2-5 and V is TRBV20-1; TRBD2 aligns across 13 bases. Germline CDR1 is DFQATT and CDR2 is SNEGSKA (reference sequence). The V gene end was trimmed by 3 bases and the J gene end by 5 bases; junction bases not matched to a gene: 9. The CDR3 spans 16 residues. The DNA of the CDR3 is TGCAGTGCTAGTGAACTAGCGGGAGGGATTAGTGAGACCCAGTACTTC. Translated: CSASELAGGISETQYF.

This chain connects TRBV19 to TRBJ2-3; 9 bases match TRBD2. The CDR3 contains 17 residues. The junction had 8 bases not matched to a gene; V was cut back by 2 bases and J by 2 bases. Germline V gives CDR1 LNHDA, CDR2 SQIVND (reference sequence). CDR3 DNA: TGTGCCAGTAGTATAACGGTCGCGGGAGGGCCCACAGATACGCAGTATTTT. It yields the protein CASSITVAGGPTDTQYF.

The chain combines TRBV4-1 with TRBJ1-5, with 8 bases identical to TRBD1. CDR3 length: 16 amino acids. Per germline, CDR1 MGHRA and CDR2 YSYEKL. After removal of 6 bases from V and 5 bases from J, the junction contained 12 bases not matched to a gene. CDR3 in amino acids: CASSLYETGVDQPQHF. In DNA, the CDR3 is TGCGCCAGCAGTCTTTATGAGACAGGGGTAGATCAGCCCCAGCATTTT.

The V call is TRBV2, the J call TRBJ1-1; 7 bases are a match to TRBD1. This CDR3 comprises 12 residues. The germline CDR1 and CDR2 sequences are SNHLY and FYNNEI. Germline trimming cut 5 bases from V and 8 bases from J; bases unmatched to any gene: 5. The DNA of the CDR3 is TGTGCCAGCAGTCGGACAGGCTACGAAGCTTTCTTT. Protein: CASSRTGYEAFF.

The chain is built from TRBV2 and TRBJ2-1, with TRBD2 identical over 8 bases. Germline loops: CDR1 SNHLY, CDR2 FYNNEI. V shed 4 bases, J shed 0 bases, and the junction held 14 bases outside the gene matches. The CDR3 is 19 amino acids. This chain's CDR3 is CASSGSGLGKMSSYNEQFF. The CDR3 nucleotides read TGTGCCAGCAGTGGTTCGGGACTAGGAAAGATGAGCTCCTACAATGAGCAGTTCTTC.

This chain links TRBV2 with TRBJ2-1; D possibly corresponds to TRBD2 (6 bases). V lost 6 bases and J lost 2, with 20 bases in between. This CDR3 spans 17 amino acids. Germline CDR1 is SNHLY and CDR2 is FYNNEI. The CDR3 sequence is CASRRGWVGGTYNEQFF. DNA of the CDR3: TGTGCCAGCAGACGAGGTTGGGTCGGCGGGACCTACAATGAGCAGTTCTTC.

The chain is built from TRBV28 and TRBJ1-4, with D unresolved. This CDR3 contains 12 residues. The germline V and J ends were trimmed by 8 bases and 4 bases, with 8 bases remaining between them. Germline CDR1 reads MDHEN; CDR2 reads SYDVKM. CDR3 amino acids: CASWADNEKLFF. As DNA, the CDR3 is TGTGCCAGCTGGGCTGATAATGAAAAACTGTTTTTT.

V usage is TRBV27 and J usage is TRBJ2-1, with TRBD2 identical over 7 bases. The germline V gene encodes CDR1 MNHEY and CDR2 SMNVEV (reference sequence). The CDR3 extends over 17 amino acids. After removal of 1 base from V and 0 bases from J, the junction contained 6 bases not matched to a gene. CDR3 amino acids: CASSLFVSSGSYNEQFF. The CDR3 bases are TGTGCCAGCAGTTTATTCGTTTCTAGCGGCTCCTACAATGAGCAGTTCTTC.

The table lists this clone with a count of one. The chain's CDR3 is CASSLGSQGGYTF. CDR3 nucleotide sequence: TGTGCCAGCAGCTTAGGGTCTCAGGGAGGCTACACCTTC. The V and J genes are TRBV7-9 and TRBJ1-2; D is perhaps TRBD1 (5 bases). The CDR3 has 13 amino acids. Trimming removed 1 base from V and 8 bases from J, with 11 bases in between. CDR1 is SEHNR, CDR2 FQNEAQ, per germline (reference sequence).

The table lists this clone with a count of one. J is TRBJ1-5 and V is TRBV7-9; D unresolved. V was shortened by 2 bases and J by 4 bases, with 3 bases between the two germline ends. This CDR3 is 12 amino acids long. In germline, CDR1 is SEHNR, CDR2 FQNEAQ (reference sequence). The CDR3 loop is CASSLSNQPQHF. The CDR3 coding sequence is TGTGCCAGCAGCTTATCGAATCAGCCCCAGCATTTT.

This clone was detected only once. The chain joins TRBV19 to TRBJ1-2; 8 bases line up with TRBD1. Losses at the gene ends were 3 bases for V and 4 bases for J; bases not matched to a gene: 4. CDR1 and CDR2 from the germline V gene are LNHDA and SQIVND (reference sequence). The CDR3 is made up of 14 amino acids. The CDR3 is CASSILTGGYGYTF. DNA of the CDR3: TGTGCCAGTAGTATTTTAACAGGGGGCTATGGCTACACCTTC.

The CDR3 loop reads CASSALTGDGYTF. Written as DNA, the CDR3 is TGTGCCAGTAGTGCATTGACAGGGGATGGCTACACCTTC. The genes are TRBV19 and TRBJ1-2, with TRBD1 matching over 8 bases. Germline V CDR1 and CDR2: LNHDA, SQIVND (reference sequence). V was clipped by 5 bases and J by 6 bases; unmatched bases: 5. The CDR3 has 13 residues.

The gene calls are TRBV18 and TRBJ2-7; maybe TRBD2 (6 bases). The length of the CDR3 is 14 residues. Germline CDR1 is KGHSH and CDR2 is LQKENI. The V end lost 3 bases, the J end lost 1 base, and 10 bases lay between the germline ends. The CDR3 sequence: CASSPRRGSYEQYF. The CDR3 DNA sequence: TGTGCCAGCTCACCCAGGCGGGGTTCCTACGAGCAGTACTTC.

The CDR3 loop reads CASSLDRAGELFF. The DNA of the CDR3 is TGTGCCAGTAGTTTGGACAGGGCCGGGGAGCTGTTTTTT. The chain joins TRBV19 to TRBJ2-2; 8 bases are a match to TRBD1. Germline CDR1 reads LNHDA; CDR2 reads SQIVND (reference sequence). This CDR3 region has 13 residues. Germline trimming cut 5 bases from V and 6 bases from J; bases unmatched to any gene: 2. The full variable domain, completed using reference TRBV19 and TRBJ2-2, is DGGITQSPKYLFRKEGQNVTLSCEQNLNHDAMYWYRQDPGQGLRLIYYSQIVNDFQKGDIAEGYSVSREKKESFPLTVTSAQKNPTAFYLCASSLDRAGELFFGEGSRLTVL.

This clone showed up just a few times. The chain employs TRBV7-9 and TRBJ2-2; a weak D match, TRBD2 (5 bases). Germline V CDR1 and CDR2: SEHNR, FQNEAQ (reference sequence). V lost 6 bases, J lost 4 bases, and 12 bases lay in between. The CDR3 covers 14 residues. CDR3 in DNA: TGTGCCAGCAGACCTCATACTAGCACCGGGGAGCTGTTTTTT. This encodes CASRPHTSTGELFF.

The J gene is TRBJ2-7, the V gene TRBV7-6; 10 bases line up with TRBD2. From germline, CDR1 is SGHVS and CDR2 FNYEAQ. This CDR3 region has 17 residues. V lost 1 base to trimming and J lost 9 bases; unmatched junction nucleotides: 15. The chain's CDR3 is CASSLESPLAGLVGQYF. The CDR3 coding sequence is TGTGCCAGCAGCTTAGAAAGCCCACTAGCGGGATTGGTCGGGCAGTACTTC.

The sample holds one count of this clone. The chain employs TRBV4-1 and TRBJ1-5; D is perhaps TRBD1 (5 bases). Germline loops: CDR1 MGHRA, CDR2 YSYEKL. Trimming left V 1 base short and J 7 bases short, with 17 bases between. The CDR3 extends over 16 amino acids. The CDR3 here is CASSQVGRQGRQPQHF. Written as DNA, the CDR3 is TGCGCCAGCAGCCAAGTTGGGAGGCAGGGAAGACAGCCCCAGCATTTT.

The gene calls are TRBV10-2 and TRBJ2-2; a possible D gene is TRBD2 (6 bases). Per the germline V gene, CDR1 is WSHSY and CDR2 is SAAADI. V lost 7 bases and J 5 bases, leaving 23 bases between the germline ends. The CDR3 contains 17 residues. The CDR3 region is CASNSYAGPAGTGELFF. CDR3 DNA sequence: TGCGCCAGCAACTCTTATGCGGGACCTGCCGGGACCGGGGAGCTGTTTTTT.

The genes are TRBV7-9 and TRBJ2-3, with D maybe TRBD2 (5 bases). The germline CDR1 and CDR2 sequences are SEHNR and FQNEAQ (reference sequence). Between the trimmed V and J ends, which lost 5 bases and 2 bases, there was a span of 14 bases. The CDR3 contains 15 residues. The CDR3 region has the DNA TGTGCCAGCAGCCGTATTTCTAGCAACACAGATACGCAGTATTTT. Its protein product is CASSRISSNTDTQYF.

The chain couples TRBV27 to TRBJ2-1; no clear D gene. This CDR3 is built from 14 residues. The V gene's germline CDR1 is MNHEY and CDR2 SMNVEV (reference sequence). V gave up 2 bases and J gave up 6 bases, with 11 bases separating them. CDR3: CASSLLVQGNEQFF. The DNA for the CDR3 is TGTGCCAGCAGTTTACTAGTCCAAGGCAATGAGCAGTTCTTC.

This clone appeared a few times. The chain is built from TRBV10-1 and TRBJ2-3, with TRBD2 matching over 7 bases. The V segment lost 2 bases and the J segment 2 bases; nucleotides outside the gene matches: 22. Germline CDR1 is WNHNN and CDR2 is SYGVQD (reference sequence). The CDR3 has 21 residues. In DNA form, the CDR3 reads TGCGCCAGCAGTGAGCCTTCAGGACTGACCCCAGCGGGGAGGGACACAGATACGCAGTATTTT. Encoded protein: CASSEPSGLTPAGRDTDTQYF.

The chain couples TRBV7-2 to TRBJ2-3; TRBD2 might be the D (5 bases). V was shortened by 4 bases and J by 2 bases, with 10 bases between the two germline ends. This CDR3 is built from 14 residues. Germline V lookup: CDR1 SGHTA, CDR2 FQGNSA. The CDR3: CASSSGLNTDTQYF. Written as DNA, the CDR3 is TGTGCCAGCAGCTCCGGACTCAACACAGATACGCAGTATTTT. Supplemented by reference TRBV7-2 and TRBJ2-3, the full variable domain reads GAGVSQSPSNKVTEKGKDVELRCDPISGHTALYWYRQSLGQGLEFLIYFQGNSAPDKSGLPSDRFSAERTGGSVSTLTIQRTQQEDSAVYLCASSSGLNTDTQYFGPGTRLTVL.

This chain connects TRBV6-5 to TRBJ1-1, with 8 bases lining up with TRBD1. The trim removed 6 bases at V and 4 bases at J, leaving 7 bases unmatched. Germline V gene sequence: CDR1 MNHEY, CDR2 SVGAGI. CDR3 length: 14 amino acids. CDR3 region: CASRATGTGTEAFF. CDR3 coding DNA: TGTGCCAGCAGGGCGACGGGGACAGGCACTGAAGCTTTCTTT.

The rearrangement uses TRBV15 and TRBJ1-2; the D gene is possibly TRBD1 (5 bases). Trimming took 5 bases from V and 6 from J, leaving 19 bases between them. The CDR3 extends over 15 amino acids. Per germline, CDR1 LNHNV and CDR2 YYDKDF (reference sequence). CDR3 bases: TGTGCCACCAGCCCCCGCGTCGGGGGGTCGGATGGCTACACCTTC. Translated, it gives CATSPRVGGSDGYTF.

CDR3 in DNA: TGTGCCAGCAGAGACTACATGAACACTGAAGCTTTCTTT. Translation: CASRDYMNTEAFF. The chain combines TRBV6-5 with TRBJ1-1; D call uncertain. The germline V gene encodes CDR1 MNHEY and CDR2 SVGAGI. Trimming cost V 6 bases and J 0 bases, with 8 bases left between them. There are 13 residues in the CDR3.

A few counts support this clone. CDR3 bases: TGTGCCAGTAGTATAGAGAGGGCGAACACTGAAGCTTTCTTT. It specifies CASSIERANTEAFF. The rearrangement joins TRBV19 to TRBJ1-1; D ambiguous. This CDR3 is 14 amino acids long. CDR1 and CDR2 from the germline V gene are LNHDA and SQIVND (reference sequence). V was cut by 0 bases and J by 1 base, with 6 bases left in between. Full variable domain (outside the CDR3, taken from reference TRBV19 and TRBJ1-1): DGGITQSPKYLFRKEGQNVTLSCEQNLNHDAMYWYRQDPGQGLRLIYYSQIVNDFQKGDIAEGYSVSREKKESFPLTVTSAQKNPTAFYLCASSIERANTEAFFGQGTRLTVV.

This clone occurred once. The chain uses TRBV12-5 and TRBJ1-3; the D gene is possibly TRBD1 (6 bases). V lost 4 bases, J lost 3 bases, and 13 bases lay in between. This CDR3 comprises 15 residues. Germline CDR1 LGHNT, CDR2 FRNRAP. The CDR3 loop reads CASGSHRACGNTIYF. DNA of the CDR3: TGTGCTAGTGGTTCCCACAGGGCGTGTGGAAACACCATATATTTT.

The chain recombines TRBV3-1 (or the pseudogene TRBV3-2) with TRBJ2-7; possible D gene TRBD1, 6 bases. The V end was cut by 4 bases, the J end by 0 bases, with 16 bases between. This CDR3 is built from 16 residues. The V gene's germline CDR1 is LGHDT and CDR2 YNNKEL (reference sequence). Written as DNA, the CDR3 is TGTGCCAGCAGCCTTGAGACAGGTCGCGGCTCCTACGAGCAGTACTTC. Amino acid sequence: CASSLETGRGSYEQYF.

Only a few counts were recorded for this clone. The rearrangement links TRBV4-1 to TRBJ2-5, with D maybe TRBD1 (6 bases). The CDR3 sequence is 16 residues long. Germline CDR1 and CDR2: MGHRA and YSYEKL. Deletions cut 3 bases from V and 2 bases from J, with 16 bases between. CDR3 residues: CASSHGGQMVQETQYF. The CDR3 nucleotides are TGCGCCAGCAGCCATGGGGGACAAATGGTTCAAGAGACCCAGTACTTC.

The rearrangement uses TRBV11-2 and TRBJ1-2; a possible D gene is TRBD1 (5 bases). Germline V lookup: CDR1 SGHAT, CDR2 FQNNGV. The CDR3 is 14 amino acids. Trimming stripped 5 bases from V and 1 base from J, with 11 bases between. This CDR3 reads CASSVTGFNYGYTF. CDR3 DNA sequence: TGTGCCAGCAGCGTAACAGGTTTTAACTATGGCTACACCTTC.